The 10 T cell receptor beta chains below come from one sample, sequenced in a study of blood T cell repertoires in COVID-19. TCRdb's copy holds only in-frame clones and misses some; the assay was immunoSEQ multiplex PCR. The data contain tens of thousands of clones, around 84% of them singletons. The sequenced sample was peripheral blood. The receptors originated from a human donor in a cohort sampled during active COVID-19.

On this clone itself: Other DNA variants within this sample encode the same CDR3. This rearrangement joins TRBV7-2 to TRBJ2-7; no clear D gene. Germline-derived CDR1 and CDR2 are SGHTA and FQGNSA. Trimming took off 3 bases at V and 4 bases at J, with 4 bases between the two ends. The CDR3 extends over 11 amino acids. The CDR3: CASSFSYEQYF. The CDR3 coding sequence is TGTGCCAGCAGCTTTAGTTACGAGCAGTACTTC.

The J gene is TRBJ2-7, the V gene TRBV7-9; a weak D match, TRBD2 (6 bases). Trimming took off 5 bases at V and 4 bases at J, with 9 bases between the two ends. Germline V gives CDR1 SEHNR, CDR2 FQNEAQ (reference sequence). The CDR3 runs 12 residues. DNA for the CDR3: TGTGCCAGCAGCGAGGCGGGGTACGAGCAGTACTTC. It specifies CASSEAGYEQYF.

The rearrangement joins TRBV7-9 to TRBJ2-7; a possible D gene is TRBD1 (5 bases). Trimming shortened V by 5 bases and J by 7 bases, and 12 bases separated the two germline ends. The CDR3 runs 12 residues. Per germline, CDR1 SEHNR and CDR2 FQNEAQ (reference sequence). The chain's CDR3 is CASSTQGAEQYF. CDR3 coding DNA: TGTGCCAGCAGCACCCAAGGGGCAGAGCAGTACTTC.

V gene TRBV4-1 combines with J gene TRBJ2-2; D gene uncertain. Deletions cut 0 bases from V and 7 bases from J, with 12 bases between. In germline, CDR1 is MGHRA, CDR2 YSYEKL. The CDR3 is made up of 15 amino acids. The CDR3 DNA sequence: TGCGCCAGCAGCCAAGATAATCGAGCAGGCGGGGAGCTGTTTTTT. It is translated as CASSQDNRAGGELFF.

This clone is a singleton in its sample. The chain has TRBV28 and TRBJ1-2; no firm D call. Germline-derived CDR1 and CDR2 are MDHEN and SYDVKM. V was shortened by 5 bases and J by 4 bases, with 14 bases between the two germline ends. The CDR3 sequence is 14 residues long. DNA for the CDR3: TGTGCCAGCAGTGCACTACGGGTTTCCTATGGCTACACCTTC. Translated, it gives CASSALRVSYGYTF.

This clone was recorded only once. The chain couples TRBV9 to TRBJ2-3; tentatively, D is TRBD1 (5 bases). The CDR3 contains 16 residues. The germline V and J ends were trimmed by 0 bases and 1 base, with 12 bases remaining between them. Germline CDR1 SGDLS, CDR2 YYNGEE. The CDR3 loop is CASSVALGVGTDTQYF. Written as DNA, the CDR3 is TGTGCCAGCAGCGTAGCCCTAGGGGTCGGCACAGATACGCAGTATTTT.

The chain combines TRBV4-2 with TRBJ2-5; a weak D match, TRBD2 (5 bases). In germline, CDR1 is LGHNA, CDR2 YNFKEQ. This CDR3 has 15 residues. Trimming removed 2 bases at V and 4 bases at J, with 14 bases between. DNA of the CDR3: TGTGCCAGCAGCCAAACGACCCTACGGGGAGAGACCCAGTACTTC. This encodes CASSQTTLRGETQYF.

This chain uses TRBV10-1 with TRBJ2-1; possibly TRBD1 for D (6 bases). Germline V gene sequence: CDR1 WNHNN, CDR2 SYGVQD (reference sequence). The CDR3 is 11 residues long. V dropped 8 bases and J dropped 9 bases, with 11 bases sitting between them. The CDR3 sequence is CASQGYGEQFF. Written as DNA, the CDR3 is TGCGCCAGCCAGGGGTACGGTGAGCAGTTCTTC.

This sequence joins TRBV27 and TRBJ2-3, with 8 bases that match TRBD1. With 10 bases clipped from V and 2 bases from J, the junction kept 5 bases outside the gene matches. This CDR3 has 13 amino acids. Germline loops: CDR1 MNHEY, CDR2 SMNVEV (reference sequence). As DNA, the CDR3 is TGTGCCACCGGGACAGGAGTCACAGATACGCAGTATTTT. It is translated as CATGTGVTDTQYF.

Only a few counts were recorded for this clone. The J gene is TRBJ2-7, the V gene TRBV18; possibly TRBD1 for D (7 bases). The CDR3 runs 13 residues. V was trimmed by 3 bases and J by 12 bases, leaving 18 bases between them. CDR1 and CDR2 from the germline V gene are KGHSH and LQKENI. This CDR3 reads CASSPKQGGLLYF. In nucleotides, the CDR3 is TGTGCCAGCTCACCCAAGCAGGGGGGTCTTCTGTACTTC. The whole variable domain, remainder taken from reference TRBV18 and TRBJ2-7, is NAGVMQNPRHLVRRRGQEARLRCSPMKGHSHVYWYRQLPEEGLKFMVYLQKENIIDESGMPKERFSAEFPKEGPSILRIQQVVRGDSAAYFCASSPKQGGLLYFGPGTRLTVT.